These 4 T cell receptor beta chains were sequenced from one sample in a study of lymphopenia after photon versus proton radiotherapy. Profiled with immunoSEQ multiplex PCR; TCRdb holds only in-frame clones, not every one. Among around 19,000 clones listed, about 92% were seen once. The source material was peripheral blood, sampled from a patient treated with photon-based radiotherapy. These receptor sequences come from a woman aged 40 to 50 with cholangiocarcinoma.

The gene calls are TRBV30 and TRBJ2-4, with D possibly being TRBD2 (7 bases). The germline V and J ends were trimmed by 1 base and 8 bases, with 18 bases remaining between them. This CDR3 is built from 15 residues. Germline V gene sequence: CDR1 GTSNPN, CDR2 SVGIG (reference sequence). The CDR3 here is CAWSGGGPPRDIQYF. CDR3 nucleotides: TGTGCCTGGAGTGGGGGGGGGCCCCCACGCGACATTCAGTACTTC.

The V call is TRBV10-2, the J call TRBJ1-5; D is unclear. The ends were cut back, 2 bases at V and 0 bases at J, with 11 bases in the middle. The CDR3 contains 16 residues. Germline V CDR1 and CDR2: WSHSY, SAAADI. In DNA, the CDR3 is TGCGCCAGCAGTGAGGATACGAAGAATAGCAATCAGCCCCAGCATTTT. This translates into CASSEDTKNSNQPQHF.

The V gene is TRBV30, the J gene TRBJ2-5; weak D call: TRBD1 (5 bases). Trimming took 0 bases from V and 4 from J, leaving 9 bases between them. This CDR3 is built from 13 residues. The germline V gene has CDR1 GTSNPN and CDR2 SVGIG (reference sequence). CDR3 in DNA: TGTGCCTGGAGTGTTCGGCAGGGAGAGACCCAGTACTTC. It is translated as CAWSVRQGETQYF.

The rearrangement uses TRBV14 and TRBJ1-1; possible D gene TRBD1, 6 bases. CDR3 length equals 17 residues. Germline V gives CDR1 SGHDN, CDR2 FVKESK. V was trimmed by 0 bases and J by 0 bases, leaving 14 bases between them. CDR3 amino acids: CASSQDPPGQLNTEAFF. The CDR3 DNA reads TGTGCCAGCAGCCAAGATCCCCCTGGACAGCTGAACACTGAAGCTTTCTTT.